Below, one T cell receptor (beta chain) is given with its context. The antigen remains undetermined. One entry per CDR3 protein results from TCRdb running MiXCR on the reads. The profile shows 340,000 or so distinct CDR3 sequences, around 25% of them singletons. This sample was included in a study of T cell repertoires in cytomegalovirus infection. For the study at large: Alongside well-studied HLA-B-restricted CMV epitopes, recently identified HLA-C-restricted CMV epitopes were also used. Public TCR beta signatures provided an indication of both CMV infection and a matching HLA type.

General observations from the study: It was HLA-C-restricted CMV-specific TCR beta clonotypes that dominated the response ex vivo.

Germline V CDR1 and CDR2: KGHSH, LQKENI. With 3 bases removed from V and 4 bases from J, the gap between germline ends came to 21 bases. The CDR3 loop spans 17 amino acids. The sequences come from cultured PBMCs, collected from culture after CMV antigen stimulation. This clonotype was sampled from a human donor in good health (CMV status not recorded). Some clones in this sample may be carry-over from other donors' samples. This rearrangement joins TRBV18 to TRBJ1-1; D perhaps matches TRBD1 (5 bases). CDR3 sequence: CASSPLAGNGLGTEAFF. The CDR3 DNA reads as TGTGCCAGCTCACCCCTAGCAGGGAATGGGCTTGGCACTGAAGCTTTCTTT.